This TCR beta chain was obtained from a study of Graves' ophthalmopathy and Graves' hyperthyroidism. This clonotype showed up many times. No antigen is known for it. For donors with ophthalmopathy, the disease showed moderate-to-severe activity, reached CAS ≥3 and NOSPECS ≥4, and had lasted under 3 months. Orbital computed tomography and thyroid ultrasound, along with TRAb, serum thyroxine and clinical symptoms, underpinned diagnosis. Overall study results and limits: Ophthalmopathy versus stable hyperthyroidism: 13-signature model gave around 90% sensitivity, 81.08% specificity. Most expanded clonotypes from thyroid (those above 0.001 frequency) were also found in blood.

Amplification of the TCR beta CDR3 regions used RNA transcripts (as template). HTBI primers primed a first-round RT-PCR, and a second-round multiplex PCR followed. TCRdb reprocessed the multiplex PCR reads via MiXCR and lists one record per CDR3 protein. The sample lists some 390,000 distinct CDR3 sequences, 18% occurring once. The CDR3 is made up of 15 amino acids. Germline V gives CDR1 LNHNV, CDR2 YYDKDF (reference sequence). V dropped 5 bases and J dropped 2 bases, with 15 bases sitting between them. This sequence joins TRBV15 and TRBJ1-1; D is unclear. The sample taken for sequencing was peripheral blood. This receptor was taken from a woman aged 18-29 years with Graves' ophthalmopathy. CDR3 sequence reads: CATSPRGEGNTEAFF. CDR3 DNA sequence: TGTGCCACCAGCCCCCGGGGAGAGGGTAACACTGAAGCTTTCTTT.